This T cell receptor (beta chain) stems from a study of T cell changes during pregnancy in multiple sclerosis. In its sample, this clone was seen once. The CDR3 has 14 residues. The V segment lost 7 bases and the J segment 4 bases; nucleotides outside the gene matches: 10. Germline V CDR1 and CDR2: SGHRS, YFSETQ. The method was immunoSEQ multiplex PCR; TCRdb's version includes in-frame clones alone and lacks a portion of them. The sample holds some 58,000 clones, about 96% seen once. The sequencing here drew on CD8+ T cells from peripheral blood mononuclear cells, taken after pregnancy. This receptor was taken from a female donor with multiple sclerosis, enrolled in a pregnancy study. V gene TRBV5-1 combines with J gene TRBJ2-7; 8 positions agree with TRBD1. The CDR3 is CASSPGTGYYEQYF. For the CDR3, the DNA is TGCGCCAGCTCTCCCGGGACAGGCTATTACGAGCAGTACTTC.